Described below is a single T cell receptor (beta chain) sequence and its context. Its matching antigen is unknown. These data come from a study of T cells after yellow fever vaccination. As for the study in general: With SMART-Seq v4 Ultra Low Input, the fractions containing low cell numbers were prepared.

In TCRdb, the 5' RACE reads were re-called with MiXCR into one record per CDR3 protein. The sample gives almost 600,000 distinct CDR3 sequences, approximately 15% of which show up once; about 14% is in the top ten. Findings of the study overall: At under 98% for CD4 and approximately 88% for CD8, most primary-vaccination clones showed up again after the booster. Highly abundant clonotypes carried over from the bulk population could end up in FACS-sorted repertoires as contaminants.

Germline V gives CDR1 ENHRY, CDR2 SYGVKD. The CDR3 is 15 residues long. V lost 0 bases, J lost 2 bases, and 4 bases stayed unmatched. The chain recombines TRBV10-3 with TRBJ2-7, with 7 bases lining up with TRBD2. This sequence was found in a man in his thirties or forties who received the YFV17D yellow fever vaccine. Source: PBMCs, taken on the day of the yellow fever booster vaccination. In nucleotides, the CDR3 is TGTGCCATCAGTGAGTCACAGCGGGGTACCTACGAGCAGTACTTC. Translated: CAISESQRGTYEQYF.